This T cell receptor beta chain was identified in a study of Ad26.COV2.S vaccination and SARS-CoV-2 variants. Treatment here: 15 to 20 received Ad26.COV2.S at low or high dose, single or two shots; 5 received placebo; per-sample allocation not given. Material that was analyzed had been drawn on day 63 after the first vaccine or placebo injection. In Boston, the donor was an adult between 18-55 years of age. Many counts were recorded for this clone. Some clones are missing from TCRdb's copy, which holds only in-frame ones; the method was immunoSEQ multiplex PCR. The sample yields about 350,000 clones, approximately 90% seen once. This TCR derives from a person aged 18-65 years who received the Ad26.COV2.S COVID-19 vaccine or a placebo. Sample: peripheral blood, taken in a trial of Ad26.COV2.S vaccine versus placebo.

The CDR3 sequence is CASSALAGISGANVLTF. CDR3 nucleotides: TGTGCCAGCAGTGCACTAGCGGGAATCTCTGGGGCCAACGTCCTGACTTTC. V usage is TRBV6-4 and J usage is TRBJ2-6; 10 bases align to TRBD2. V was clipped by 4 bases and J by 0 bases; unmatched bases: 3. Germline lookup yields CDR1 MRHNA and CDR2 SNTAGT. This CDR3 is built from 17 residues.